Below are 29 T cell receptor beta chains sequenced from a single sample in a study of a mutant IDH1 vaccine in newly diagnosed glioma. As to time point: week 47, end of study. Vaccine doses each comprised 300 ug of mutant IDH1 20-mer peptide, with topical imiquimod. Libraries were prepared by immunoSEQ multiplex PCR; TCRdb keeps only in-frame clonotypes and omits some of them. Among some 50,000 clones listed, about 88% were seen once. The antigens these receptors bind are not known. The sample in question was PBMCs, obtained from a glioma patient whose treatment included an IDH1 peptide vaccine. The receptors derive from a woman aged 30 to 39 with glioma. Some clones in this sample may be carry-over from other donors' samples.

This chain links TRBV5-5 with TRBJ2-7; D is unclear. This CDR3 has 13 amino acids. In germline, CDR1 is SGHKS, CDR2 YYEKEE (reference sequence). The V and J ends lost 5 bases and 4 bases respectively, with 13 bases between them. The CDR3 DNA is TGTGCCAGCAGAGACTTGAGTGAGTACGAGCAGTACTTC. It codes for CASRDLSEYEQYF.

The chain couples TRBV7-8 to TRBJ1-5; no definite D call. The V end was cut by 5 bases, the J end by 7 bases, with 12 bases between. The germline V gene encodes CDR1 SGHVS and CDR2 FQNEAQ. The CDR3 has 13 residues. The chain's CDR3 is CASSLYRVQPQHF. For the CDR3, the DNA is TGTGCCAGCAGCCTTTATCGTGTCCAGCCCCAGCATTTT.

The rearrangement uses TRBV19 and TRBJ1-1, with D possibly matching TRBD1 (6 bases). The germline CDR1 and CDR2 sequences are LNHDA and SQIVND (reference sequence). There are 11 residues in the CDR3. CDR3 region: CESTGRAEAFF. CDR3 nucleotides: TGTGAGAGCACAGGGAGGGCTGAAGCTTTCTTT.

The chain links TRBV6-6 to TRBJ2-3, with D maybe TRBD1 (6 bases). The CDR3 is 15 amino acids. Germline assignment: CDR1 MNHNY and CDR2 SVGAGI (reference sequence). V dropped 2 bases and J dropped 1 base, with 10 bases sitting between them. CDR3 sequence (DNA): TGTGCCAGCAGTTACGTCCAGGGGCGCACAGATACGCAGTATTTT. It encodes CASSYVQGRTDTQYF.

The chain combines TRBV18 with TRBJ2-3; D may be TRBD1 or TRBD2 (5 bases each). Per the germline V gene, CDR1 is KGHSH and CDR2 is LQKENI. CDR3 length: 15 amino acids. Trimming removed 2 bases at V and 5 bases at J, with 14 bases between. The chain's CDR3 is CASSPSPGTGDTQYF. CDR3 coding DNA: TGTGCCAGCTCACCAAGCCCTGGGACGGGAGATACGCAGTATTTT.

CDR3 region: CASSPRTAGYTF. The CDR3 DNA is TGTGCCAGCAGCCCGCGGACAGCTGGCTACACCTTC. The rearrangement uses TRBV5-6 and TRBJ1-2; possible D gene TRBD1, 6 bases. The CDR3 sequence is 12 residues long. Germline lookup yields CDR1 SGHDT and CDR2 YYEEEE. Trimming took 4 bases from V and 7 from J, leaving 11 bases between them.

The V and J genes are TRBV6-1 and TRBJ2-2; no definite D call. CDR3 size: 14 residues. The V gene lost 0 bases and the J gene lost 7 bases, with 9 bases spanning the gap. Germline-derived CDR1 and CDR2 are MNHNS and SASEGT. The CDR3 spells CASSEARFVGELFF. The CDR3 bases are TGTGCCAGCAGTGAAGCTAGGTTCGTCGGGGAGCTGTTTTTT.

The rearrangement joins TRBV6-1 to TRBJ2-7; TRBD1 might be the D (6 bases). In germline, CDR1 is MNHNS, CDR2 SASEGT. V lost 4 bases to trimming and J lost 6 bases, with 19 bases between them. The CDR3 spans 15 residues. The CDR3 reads CASSARGDGFAEQYF. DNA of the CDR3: TGTGCCAGCAGTGCCAGGGGAGACGGCTTCGCCGAGCAGTACTTC.

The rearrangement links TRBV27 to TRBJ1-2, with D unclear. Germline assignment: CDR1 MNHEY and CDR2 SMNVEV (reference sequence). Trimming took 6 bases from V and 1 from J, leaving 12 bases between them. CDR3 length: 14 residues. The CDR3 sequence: CASSTSDVNYGYTF. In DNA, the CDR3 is TGTGCCAGCAGCACCTCAGACGTTAACTATGGCTACACCTTC.

CDR3 sequence reads: CAISLDRGPLTEQYF. The DNA of the CDR3 is TGTGCCATCAGTCTTGACAGGGGCCCCCTGACCGAGCAGTACTTC. The chain carries TRBV10-3 and TRBJ2-7; 8 bases align to TRBD1. This CDR3 contains 15 residues. The ends lost 5 bases at V and 6 bases at J; junction bases unmatched: 12. Germline values: CDR1 ENHRY, CDR2 SYGVKD.

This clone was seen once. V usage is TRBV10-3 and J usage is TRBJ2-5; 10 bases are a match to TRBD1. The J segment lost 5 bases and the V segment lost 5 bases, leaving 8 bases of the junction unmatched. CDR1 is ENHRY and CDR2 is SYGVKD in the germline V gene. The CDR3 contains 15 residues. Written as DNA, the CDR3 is TGTGCCATCAGTACCGCCGGGACAGGGGCTGAGACCCAGTACTTC. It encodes CAISTAGTGAETQYF.

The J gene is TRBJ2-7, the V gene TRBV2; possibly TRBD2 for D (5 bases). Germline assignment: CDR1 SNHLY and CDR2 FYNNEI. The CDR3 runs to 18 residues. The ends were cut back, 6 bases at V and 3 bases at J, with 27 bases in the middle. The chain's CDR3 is CASRYSPLWESSNYEQYF. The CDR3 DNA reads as TGTGCCAGCAGATATTCTCCTTTGTGGGAGAGCTCGAACTACGAGCAGTACTTC.

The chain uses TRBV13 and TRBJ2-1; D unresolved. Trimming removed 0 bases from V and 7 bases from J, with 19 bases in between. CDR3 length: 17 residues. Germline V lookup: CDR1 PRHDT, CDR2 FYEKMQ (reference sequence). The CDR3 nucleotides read TGTGCCAGCAGCTTAGGTCATGGTCCCCTCATGGATAATGAGCAGTTCTTC. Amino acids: CASSLGHGPLMDNEQFF.

The CDR3 reads CAWSVRTGGPYNEQFF. As DNA, the CDR3 is TGTGCCTGGAGTGTACGGACAGGAGGTCCCTACAATGAGCAGTTCTTC. This rearrangement joins TRBV30 to TRBJ2-1; 7 nucleotides align to TRBD1. Germline values: CDR1 GTSNPN, CDR2 SVGIG (reference sequence). Trimming removed 0 bases from V and 2 bases from J; junction bases left unmatched: 7. The CDR3 is 16 amino acids.

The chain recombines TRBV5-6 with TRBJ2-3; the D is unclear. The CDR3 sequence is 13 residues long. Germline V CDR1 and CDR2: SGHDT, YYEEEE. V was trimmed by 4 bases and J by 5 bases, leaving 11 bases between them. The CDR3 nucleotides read TGTGCCAGCAGCGATGTAAGGGAAGATACGCAGTATTTT. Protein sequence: CASSDVREDTQYF.

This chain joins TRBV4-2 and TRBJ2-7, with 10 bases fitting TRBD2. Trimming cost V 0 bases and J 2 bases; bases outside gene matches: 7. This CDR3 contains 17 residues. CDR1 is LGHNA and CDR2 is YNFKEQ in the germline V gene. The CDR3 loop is CASSQDKGSGGTYEQYF. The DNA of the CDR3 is TGTGCCAGCAGCCAAGATAAGGGTAGCGGGGGGACCTACGAGCAGTACTTC.

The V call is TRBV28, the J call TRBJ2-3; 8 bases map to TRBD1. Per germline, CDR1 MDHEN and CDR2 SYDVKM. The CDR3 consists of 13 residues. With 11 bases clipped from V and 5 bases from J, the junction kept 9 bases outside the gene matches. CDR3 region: CAGGQGAGDTQYF. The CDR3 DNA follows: TGTGCCGGGGGGCAGGGGGCAGGAGATACGCAGTATTTT. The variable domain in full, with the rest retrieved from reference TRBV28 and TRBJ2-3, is DVKVTQSSRYLVKRTGEKVFLECVQDMDHENMFWYRQDPGLGLRLIYFSYDVKMKEKGDIPEGYSVSREKKERFSLILESASTNQTSMYLCAGGQGAGDTQYFGPGTRLTVL.

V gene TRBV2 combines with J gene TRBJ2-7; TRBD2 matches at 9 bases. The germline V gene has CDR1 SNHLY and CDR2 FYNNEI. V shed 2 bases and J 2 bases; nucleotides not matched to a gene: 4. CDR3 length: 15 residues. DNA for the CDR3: TGTGCCAGCAGTGAAAAGACTAGCGGACCCTACGAGCAGTACTTC. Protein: CASSEKTSGPYEQYF.

The CDR3: CASSASGANVLTF. CDR3 coding DNA: TGTGCCAGCAGCGCTTCAGGGGCCAACGTCCTGACTTTC. The chain recombines TRBV5-4 with TRBJ2-6; D is unclear. This CDR3 has 13 amino acids. The V gene lost 4 bases and the J gene lost 4 bases, with 6 bases spanning the gap. In germline, CDR1 is SGHNT, CDR2 YYREEE (reference sequence).

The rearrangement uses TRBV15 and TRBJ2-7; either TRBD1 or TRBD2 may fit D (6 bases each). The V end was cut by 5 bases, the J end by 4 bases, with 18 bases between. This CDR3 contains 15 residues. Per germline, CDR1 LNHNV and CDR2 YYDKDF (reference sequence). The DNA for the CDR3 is TGTGCCACCAGCCGCCCGGGAGAAGGGGGGTACGAGCAGTACTTC. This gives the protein CATSRPGEGGYEQYF.

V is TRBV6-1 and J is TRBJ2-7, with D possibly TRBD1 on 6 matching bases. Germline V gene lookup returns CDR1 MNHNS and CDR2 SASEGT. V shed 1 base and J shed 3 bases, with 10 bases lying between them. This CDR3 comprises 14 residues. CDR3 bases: TGTGCCAGCAGTGAAGAGGGACAAAGCTACGAGCAGTACTTC. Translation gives CASSEEGQSYEQYF.

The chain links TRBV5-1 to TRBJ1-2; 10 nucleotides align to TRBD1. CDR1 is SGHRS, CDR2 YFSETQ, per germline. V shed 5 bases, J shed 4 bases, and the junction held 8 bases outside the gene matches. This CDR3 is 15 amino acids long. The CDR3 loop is CASSQTGGASYGYTF. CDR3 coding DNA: TGCGCCAGCAGTCAGACAGGGGGCGCGAGCTATGGCTACACCTTC.

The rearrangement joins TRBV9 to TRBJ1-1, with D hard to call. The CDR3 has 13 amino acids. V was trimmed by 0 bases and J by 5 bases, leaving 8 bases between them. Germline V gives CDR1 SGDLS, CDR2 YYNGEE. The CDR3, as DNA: TGTGCCAGCAGCGTAGACCCGAGTACTGAAGCTTTCTTT. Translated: CASSVDPSTEAFF.

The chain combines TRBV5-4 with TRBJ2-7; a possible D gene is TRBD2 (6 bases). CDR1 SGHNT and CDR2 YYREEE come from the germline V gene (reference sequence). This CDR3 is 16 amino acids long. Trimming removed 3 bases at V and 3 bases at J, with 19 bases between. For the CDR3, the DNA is TGTGCCAGCAGCTGGACCGGGAGCGGTAGAAACTACGAGCAGTACTTC. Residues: CASSWTGSGRNYEQYF.

CDR3 region: CASGSSGTGSLNTEAFF. The CDR3 region has the DNA TGTGCTAGTGGTTCATCCGGGACAGGGTCATTAAACACTGAAGCTTTCTTT. The chain combines TRBV12-5 with TRBJ1-1; 9 nucleotides align to TRBD1. V was pared by 4 bases and J by 2 bases, with 11 bases of the junction left unmatched. This CDR3 region has 17 residues. In germline, CDR1 is LGHNT, CDR2 FRNRAP.

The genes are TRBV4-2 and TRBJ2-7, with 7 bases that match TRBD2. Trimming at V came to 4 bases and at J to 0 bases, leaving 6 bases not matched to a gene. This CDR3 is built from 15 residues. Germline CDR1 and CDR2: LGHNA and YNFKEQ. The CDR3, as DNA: TGTGCCAGCAGCCCTGGCACTAGCGTCTCCTACGAGCAGTACTTC. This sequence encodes CASSPGTSVSYEQYF.

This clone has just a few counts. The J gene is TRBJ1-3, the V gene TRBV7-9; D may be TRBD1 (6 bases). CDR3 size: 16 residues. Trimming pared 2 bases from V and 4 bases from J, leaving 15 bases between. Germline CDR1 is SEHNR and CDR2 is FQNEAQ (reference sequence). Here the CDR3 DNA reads TGTGCCAGCAGCTTATGGGGCAGGGGTACCGGAAACACCATATATTTT. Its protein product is CASSLWGRGTGNTIYF. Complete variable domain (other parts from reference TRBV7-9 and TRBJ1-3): DTGVSQNPRHKITKRGQNVTFRCDPISEHNRLYWYRQTLGQGPEFLTYFQNEAQLEKSRLLSDRFSAERPKGSFSTLEIQRTEQGDSAMYLCASSLWGRGTGNTIYFGEGSWLTVV.

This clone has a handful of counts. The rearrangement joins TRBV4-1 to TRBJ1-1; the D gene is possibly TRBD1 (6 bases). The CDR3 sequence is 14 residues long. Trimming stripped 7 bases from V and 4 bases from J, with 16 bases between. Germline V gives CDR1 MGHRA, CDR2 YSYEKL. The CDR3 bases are TGCGCCAGCAAAACGGGGGCGCAGGGCACTGAAGCTTTCTTT. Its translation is CASKTGAQGTEAFF.

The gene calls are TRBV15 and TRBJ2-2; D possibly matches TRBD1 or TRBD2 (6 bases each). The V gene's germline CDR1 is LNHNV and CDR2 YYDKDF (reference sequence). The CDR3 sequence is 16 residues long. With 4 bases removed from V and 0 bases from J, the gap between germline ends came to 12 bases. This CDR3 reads CATSKGGASNTGELFF. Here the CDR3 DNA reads TGTGCCACCAGCAAGGGGGGCGCATCGAACACCGGGGAGCTGTTTTTT.